The next 24 T cell receptor beta chains were all read from a single sample in a study of prognosis after radiotherapy for stage I lung cancer. From genomic DNA, two-round multiplex PCR was used to amplify TCR beta CDR3. Primers were specific to each TRBV and TRBJ gene in first-round PCR. TCRdb fed the multiplex PCR reads into MiXCR, producing one record per CDR3 protein. The sample has nearly 35,000 distinct CDR3 sequences, 30% to 35% seen once; the top ten hold around 29%. Sequenced material: PBMCs, taken before or after stereotactic body radiation therapy (not recorded which). These receptors were obtained from a donor at least 50 years old with non-small cell lung cancer.

A word on this clonotype: A junction end diverges from the germline sequence, so it may reflect a read error. The chain joins TRBV7-6 to TRBJ2-1, with 11 bases matching TRBD2. This CDR3 is 14 amino acids long. CDR1 SGHVS and CDR2 FNYEAQ come from the germline V gene. The CDR3 bases are TGTGCCAGCTGCTTAGCGGGGGGGGATATTGAGCAGTTCTTC. Protein: CASCLAGGDIEQFF. The whole variable domain, filled in from reference TRBV7-6 and TRBJ2-1, reads GAGVSQSPRYKVTKRGQDVALRCDPISGHVSLYWYRQALGQGPEFLTYFNYEAQQDKSGLPNDRFSAERPEGSISTLTIQRTEQRDSAMYRCASCLAGGDIEQFFGPGTRLTVL.

Concerning this clonotype: A read error likely explains this, since a far larger clone differs by one base. The chain links TRBV6-4 to TRBJ2-3, with 8 nucleotides matching TRBD1. V dropped 3 bases and J dropped 5; count of bases not matched to a gene: 10. The germline V gene encodes CDR1 MRHNA and CDR2 SNTAGT. This CDR3 is 16 amino acids long. CDR3 DNA sequence: TGTGCCAGCAGTGAAATCAGGGGGCGCGTCATAGATACGCAGTATTTT. Translating it yields CASSEIRGRVIDTQYF.

The CDR3 sequence is CASSTVPGWKNSPLHF. CDR3 bases: TGTGCCAGCAGCACCGTGCCAGGTTGGAAAAATTCACCCCTCCACTTT. The rearrangement joins TRBV7-9 to TRBJ1-6; D is ambiguous. There are 16 residues in the CDR3. V gave up 5 bases and J gave up 7 bases, with 18 bases separating them. Germline CDR1 is SEHNR and CDR2 is FQNEAQ (reference sequence).

In this sample, this clonotype turned up many times. The chain joins TRBV20-1 to TRBJ2-7, with 7 bases aligning to TRBD1. The CDR3 sequence is 13 residues long. J was trimmed by 6 bases and V by 6 bases; bases with no gene match: 11. In germline, CDR1 is DFQATT, CDR2 SNEGSKA (reference sequence). DNA for the CDR3: TGCAGTGCCGTTACCGGGACAGTAAGCGAGCAGTACTTC. As protein: CSAVTGTVSEQYF.

This clonotype was found many times. V is TRBV29-1 and J is TRBJ2-7, with unresolved D. The CDR3 contains 14 residues. Germline V gene data show CDR1 as SQVTM and CDR2 as ANQGSEA. Trimming cost V 8 bases and J 5 bases, with 22 bases left between them. The CDR3 loop reads CSPLRREIEDEQYF. CDR3 nucleotide sequence: TGCAGCCCCCTTCGAAGGGAAATCGAGGACGAGCAGTACTTC.

The sample holds many counts of this clonotype. This rearrangement joins TRBV4-3 to TRBJ1-4; 9 bases are shared with TRBD1. V was pared by 1 base and J by 7 bases, with 7 bases of the junction left unmatched. Germline V gives CDR1 LGHNA, CDR2 YSLEER. The CDR3 is made up of 16 amino acids. CDR3 protein: CASSQGSGTGSEKLFF. CDR3 nucleotides: TGCGCCAGCAGCCAAGGATCCGGGACAGGGAGTGAAAAACTGTTTTTT.

This clonotype was seen at least ten times. The chain combines TRBV29-1 with TRBJ1-2, with D maybe TRBD1 (5 bases). V dropped 6 bases and J dropped 3 bases, with 8 bases sitting between them. Germline V gene data show CDR1 as SQVTM and CDR2 as ANQGSEA. The CDR3 is made up of 11 amino acids. CDR3 sequence (DNA): TGCAGCGTATCGACAGACTATGGCTACACCTTC. Translation gives CSVSTDYGYTF. The variable domain in full, with the rest retrieved from reference TRBV29-1 and TRBJ1-2, is SAVISQKPSRDICQRGTSLTIQCQVDSQVTMMFWYRQQPGQSLTLIATANQGSEATYESGFVIDKFPISRPNLTFSTLTVSNMSPEDSSIYLCSVSTDYGYTFGSGTRLTVV.

The sample holds many counts of this clonotype. CDR3 coding DNA: TGTGCCATCAGTGAGTCGACGGGTTTGAACACTGAAGCTTTCTTT. Protein: CAISESTGLNTEAFF. The chain is built from TRBV10-3 and TRBJ1-1; D ambiguous. Per the germline V gene, CDR1 is ENHRY and CDR2 is SYGVKD. Trimming took off 0 bases at V and 0 bases at J, with 8 bases between the two ends. The CDR3 covers 15 residues.

In this sample, this clonotype turned up many times. The chain uses TRBV29-1 and TRBJ2-7, with D possibly TRBD1 on 6 matching bases. V shed 1 base and J shed 2 bases, with 12 bases lying between them. The germline V gene has CDR1 SQVTM and CDR2 ANQGSEA. This CDR3 is 14 amino acids long. DNA of the CDR3: TGCAGCGTTGAAGGATCGGACAGCGCCTACGAGCAGTACTTC. This codes for CSVEGSDSAYEQYF.

This clonotype appeared many times. The rearrangement uses TRBV30 and TRBJ1-3; 7 bases line up with TRBD1. This CDR3 region has 20 residues. Germline V CDR1 and CDR2: GTSNPN, SVGIG (reference sequence). The ends lost 2 bases at V and 0 bases at J; junction bases unmatched: 19. The CDR3 protein is CAWSIFKSGQQKTSGNTIYF. In nucleotides, the CDR3 is TGTGCCTGGAGTATATTCAAGTCGGGACAGCAAAAAACCTCTGGAAACACCATATATTTT.

Ten or more counts support this clonotype. This chain uses TRBV19 with TRBJ1-5; weak D call: TRBD1 (6 bases). Germline values: CDR1 LNHDA, CDR2 SQIVND (reference sequence). Trimming removed 7 bases from V and 3 bases from J, with 10 bases in between. This CDR3 region has 13 residues. CDR3 sequence (DNA): TGTGCCAGTAATGACAGGAACAATCAGCCCCAGCATTTT. Protein product: CASNDRNNQPQHF.

About this clonotype itself: Only one base separates this from a far larger clonotype, so it likely reflects a read error. The chain carries TRBV7-9 and TRBJ2-3, with TRBD2 as a possible D gene (6 bases). V was clipped by 4 bases and J by 0 bases, with 8 bases between them. The CDR3 extends over 14 amino acids. Germline V gene sequence: CDR1 SEHNR, CDR2 FQNEAQ (reference sequence). As DNA, the CDR3 is TGTGCCAGCAGCTCCGGGGGTAGCACAGATACGCAGTATTTT. Translation gives CASSSGGSTDTQYF.

This clonotype has a count of ten or more. The CDR3, as DNA: TGTGCCAGCATCCGGGGACCGAACACTGAAGCTTTCTTT. As protein: CASIRGPNTEAFF. J is TRBJ1-1 and V is TRBV9, with D perhaps matching TRBD1 (5 bases). The V gene lost 6 bases and the J gene lost 1 base, with 10 bases spanning the gap. This CDR3 contains 13 residues. CDR1 and CDR2 from the germline V gene are SGDLS and YYNGEE.

The CDR3 DNA sequence: TGTGCCAGCAGTTACTCTGTTTCGACATGGTGCGAATCTGGCTACACCTTC. Translated: CASSYSVSTWCESGYTF. This rearrangement joins TRBV6-2 or TRBV6-3 to TRBJ1-2, with no clear D. Deletions cut 0 bases from V and 7 bases from J, with 21 bases between. The CDR3 consists of 17 residues. The germline V gene has CDR1 MNHEY and CDR2 SVGEGT.

Remarks on this clonotype: The junction shows a germline mismatch at one end, possibly a read error. The chain links TRBV6-1 to TRBJ2-2, with 7 bases that match TRBD2. CDR1 is MNHNS and CDR2 is SASEGT in the germline V gene. The CDR3 runs 14 residues. The CDR3 DNA is TGTGCCAGCAGAGGACTAGTAAACACCGGGGATCTGTCTTTT. This sequence encodes CASRGLVNTGDLSF.

This clonotype was seen a single time. The chain combines TRBV6-1 with TRBJ1-5; D perhaps matches TRBD1 (5 bases). V lost 5 bases to trimming and J lost 6 bases, with 20 bases between them. The CDR3 extends over 16 amino acids. Germline V gene lookup returns CDR1 MNHNS and CDR2 SASEGT. In DNA, the CDR3 is TGTGCCAGCAGTCCTTCAAGCAGGGCGGTTAGTCAGCCCCAGCATTTT. This codes for CASSPSSRAVSQPQHF.

This clonotype was detected once. The germline gene is not matched at one end of the junction; a read error may be the cause. This chain joins TRBV12-3 or TRBV12-4 and TRBJ2-1; 7 bases map to TRBD1. The CDR3 is made up of 15 amino acids. The CDR3 spells CASILWTGSYNEQFF. The CDR3 nucleotides are TGTGCCAGCATTTTATGGACAGGCTCTTACAATGAGCAGTTCTTC.

This clonotype was seen repeatedly, ten times or more. The V gene is TRBV19, the J gene TRBJ1-4, with D unresolved. Germline CDR1 reads LNHDA; CDR2 reads SQIVND (reference sequence). V was trimmed by 4 bases and J by 0 bases, leaving 6 bases between them. The CDR3 consists of 14 residues. As DNA, the CDR3 is TGTGCCAGTAGTAACAGAGCAACTAATGAAAAACTGTTTTTT. It is translated as CASSNRATNEKLFF.

The sample holds many counts of this clonotype. The rearrangement links TRBV6-1 to TRBJ1-1, with D unclear. Looked up from germline, CDR1 is MNHNS and CDR2 is SASEGT. Trimming removed 6 bases at V and 1 base at J, with 15 bases between. The CDR3 extends over 15 amino acids. The CDR3 region has the DNA TGTGCCAGCAGACCCACTTGGACGGGGAACACTGAAGCTTTCTTT. Translating it yields CASRPTWTGNTEAFF.

This clonotype was found many times. The chain uses TRBV6-1 and TRBJ2-2; 8 bases map to TRBD1. The germline V gene has CDR1 MNHNS and CDR2 SASEGT. CDR3 length: 16 residues. J lost 3 bases, V lost 6 bases, and 9 bases had no gene match. CDR3 sequence (DNA): TGTGCCAGCAGGCACGAACCAGGGGGCTACACCGGGGAGCTGTTTTTT. Translating gives CASRHEPGGYTGELFF.

V and J are TRBV5-6 and TRBJ1-1; TRBD1 might be the D (6 bases). The germline gives CDR1 SGHDT, CDR2 YYEEEE. The CDR3 sequence is 14 residues long. The V end was cut by 0 bases, the J end by 4 bases, with 10 bases between. Written as DNA, the CDR3 is TGTGCCAGCAGCTTGGGGGGGCCGAGCACTGAAGCTTTCTTT. This sequence encodes CASSLGGPSTEAFF.

Many counts were recorded for this clonotype. The chain combines TRBV3-1 with TRBJ1-2, with 9 bases matching TRBD1. The CDR3 is 16 residues long. CDR1 is LGHDT and CDR2 is YNNKEL in the germline V gene (reference sequence). V lost 1 base, J lost 3 bases, and 6 bases stayed unmatched. As DNA, the CDR3 is TGTGCCAGCAGCCAAGGTTTTACAGGGGGCGACTATGGCTACACCTTC. Translated, it gives CASSQGFTGGDYGYTF.

The chain employs TRBV7-9 and TRBJ2-7, with D perhaps TRBD1 (5 bases). The CDR3 extends over 15 amino acids. Germline values: CDR1 SEHNR, CDR2 FQNEAQ (reference sequence). Trimming cost V 5 bases and J 4 bases, with 18 bases left between them. The CDR3 region has the DNA TGTGCCAGCAGCCCAGGGTGGACCCGGGTATACGAGCAGTACTTC. The encoded protein is CASSPGWTRVYEQYF.

This clonotype was observed at least ten times. The rearrangement joins TRBV19 to TRBJ1-6, with D uncertain. Trimming cost V 7 bases and J 0 bases, with 7 bases left between them. The CDR3 contains 14 residues. Per germline, CDR1 LNHDA and CDR2 SQIVND (reference sequence). CDR3 nucleotide sequence: TGTGCCAGTACACTTAGCTCCTATAATTCACCCCTCCACTTT. Residues: CASTLSSYNSPLHF.